Listed below are T cell receptor beta chains from one sample, sequenced in a study of control samples from healthy donors and cancer patients. The method was immunoSEQ multiplex PCR; TCRdb's version includes in-frame clones alone and lacks a portion of them. The table records approximately 20,000 clones, around 84% of them present only once. Sample: PBMCs. These receptors originate from a woman between 65 and 79 years old with colorectal cancer. Both conserved end residues are part of each CDR3. Fields, in order: clone size, D gene, V gene, J gene, CDR3 DNA, CDR3 protein. The D gene is left open where the match is weak. Clone sizes are given selectively: once, few, many, or a class where the clone is expanded.

clone_size: -; d_call: TRBD1; v_call: TRBV3-1/TRBV3-2; j_call: TRBJ1-1; cdr3_nt: TGTGCCAGCAGCCTTCTTTGGGACAGGGCGTCGAACACTGAAGCTTTCTTT; cdr3_aa: CASSLLWDRASNTEAFF
clone_size: -; d_call: -; v_call: TRBV27; j_call: TRBJ2-7; cdr3_nt: TGTGCCAGCAGTTCCCGGGCCTACTCCTACGAGCAGTACTTC; cdr3_aa: CASSSRAYSYEQYF
clone_size: -; d_call: -; v_call: TRBV20-1; j_call: TRBJ2-5; cdr3_nt: TGCAGTGCTAGGGGTGAGACCCAGTACTTC; cdr3_aa: CSARGETQYF
clone_size: -; d_call: TRBD1; v_call: TRBV12-3/TRBV12-4; j_call: TRBJ2-5; cdr3_nt: TGTGCCAGCAGTTTAGGGGGACAGGCCCTGCACTTC; cdr3_aa: CASSLGGQALHF
clone_size: once; d_call: -; v_call: TRBV10-3; j_call: TRBJ1-2; cdr3_nt: TGTGCCATCAGTGAGTCCACTTATGACAGGTACTATGGCTACACCTTC; cdr3_aa: CAISESTYDRYYGYTF
clone_size: -; d_call: -; v_call: TRBV5-8; j_call: TRBJ1-1; cdr3_nt: TGTGCCAGCAGCCGGGGGGCGATGAACACTGAAGCTTTCTTT; cdr3_aa: CASSRGAMNTEAFF
clone_size: -; d_call: -; v_call: TRBV4-2; j_call: TRBJ2-7; cdr3_nt: TGTGCCAGCAGCCAATCACCCAGTGGGGCCTACGAGCAGTACTTC; cdr3_aa: CASSQSPSGAYEQYF
clone_size: -; d_call: -; v_call: TRBV2; j_call: TRBJ1-2; cdr3_nt: TGTGCCAGCAGTAGTCTGGACAGAAACTATGGCTACACCTTC; cdr3_aa: CASSSLDRNYGYTF
clone_size: -; d_call: -; v_call: TRBV12-3/TRBV12-4; j_call: TRBJ2-1; cdr3_nt: TGTGCCAGCAGCCTCCGCCCGCCGGGGCAGTTCTTC; cdr3_aa: CASSLRPPGQFF
clone_size: -; d_call: TRBD2; v_call: TRBV11-3; j_call: TRBJ2-7; cdr3_nt: TGTGCCAGCAGCCCGAGGACTAGCGGCTACGAGCAGTACTTC; cdr3_aa: CASSPRTSGYEQYF
clone_size: once; d_call: -; v_call: TRBV28; j_call: TRBJ1-2; cdr3_nt: TGTGCCAGCAGTTTTGGAGGGGGATATGGCTACACCTTC; cdr3_aa: CASSFGGGYGYTF
clone_size: -; d_call: TRBD1; v_call: TRBV7-8; j_call: TRBJ2-1; cdr3_nt: TGTGCCAGCAGCTTACCGACAGGGGCCAACAATGAGCAGTTCTTC; cdr3_aa: CASSLPTGANNEQFF
clone_size: once; d_call: TRBD2; v_call: TRBV6-2/TRBV6-3; j_call: TRBJ2-1; cdr3_nt: TGTGCCAGCAGTTTCGAGCGGGACCGCCACCTCAATGAGCAGTTCTTC; cdr3_aa: CASSFERDRHLNEQFF
clone_size: -; d_call: TRBD2; v_call: TRBV12-5; j_call: TRBJ2-1; cdr3_nt: TGTGCTAGTGCTAGCGGGAGGGGGGGCAACAACAATGAGCAGTTCTTC; cdr3_aa: CASASGRGGNNNEQFF
clone_size: few; d_call: -; v_call: TRBV7-2; j_call: TRBJ1-1; cdr3_nt: TGTGCCAGCAGGGAAGTACAGGGACAGAACACTGAAGCTTTCTTT; cdr3_aa: CASREVQGQNTEAFF
clone_size: -; d_call: TRBD1; v_call: TRBV7-9; j_call: TRBJ1-2; cdr3_nt: TGTGCCAGCAGCTGGACAGGGGGGTATGGCTACACCTTC; cdr3_aa: CASSWTGGYGYTF
clone_size: -; d_call: TRBD1; v_call: TRBV7-9; j_call: TRBJ2-7; cdr3_nt: TGTGCCAGCAGCTTAGCGGCACAGGGGGCCTACGAGCAGTACTTC; cdr3_aa: CASSLAAQGAYEQYF